Listed below are T cell receptor beta chains from one sample, sequenced in a study of blood T cell repertoires in COVID-19. The assay was immunoSEQ multiplex PCR, and TCRdb's table has in-frame clones only and misses some. This table has about 220,000 clones, under 90% appearing once. The material sequenced was PBMCs or T cells enriched from blood (not recorded which). The receptors originated from a woman aged 60-75 years who had recovered from COVID-19. CDR3s include the opening cysteine and the closing phenylalanine or tryptophan. The D gene is left open where the match is weak. Not all rows give a size; the values are once, few, many and, for expanded clones, a class.

J gene	V gene	D gene	clone size	CDR3 DNA	CDR3 protein
TRBJ2-7	TRBV7-6	TRBD2	once	TGTGCCAGCAGCTTAAAGGGACTAGCCCACTACGAGCAGTACTTC	CASSLKGLAHYEQYF
TRBJ2-3	TRBV7-3	-	-	TGTGCCAGCAGCTCTACCGGGATCACAGATACGCAGTATTTT	CASSSTGITDTQYF
TRBJ2-3	TRBV5-4	-	-	TGTGCCAGCAGCGAGGTCTTTGTGGGCACAGATACGCAGTATTTT	CASSEVFVGTDTQYF
TRBJ1-1	TRBV6-5	-	few	TGTGCCAGCAGCAACTACAGGGACACTGAAGCTTTCTTT	CASSNYRDTEAFF
TRBJ1-1	TRBV19	-	-	TGTGCCAGTACCCGTCAGGAGAACACTGAAGCTTTCTTT	CASTRQENTEAFF
TRBJ1-2	TRBV14	-	-	TGTGCCAGCAGCCAAGCGAGAACGAACTATGGCTACACCTTC	CASSQARTNYGYTF
TRBJ2-5	TRBV7-9	-	-	TGTGCCAGCAGCTTAGAGGGCCCCCGGGGCCAGTACTTC	CASSLEGPRGQYF
TRBJ2-3	TRBV3-1/TRBV3-2	TRBD2	-	TGTGCCAGCAGCCCTAGCGGGAGTACAGATACGCAGTATTTT	CASSPSGSTDTQYF
TRBJ1-1	TRBV4-3	-	few	TGCGCCAGCAGCCAAGGACCACGGAGCACTGAAGCTTTCTTT	CASSQGPRSTEAFF
TRBJ2-3	TRBV30	-	-	TGTGCCTGGAGCGCGGGACTGAACACAGATACGCAGTATTTT	CAWSAGLNTDTQYF
TRBJ2-3	TRBV27	TRBD1	once	TGTGCCACTCTTCGACAGGGAACAGATACGCAGTATTTT	CATLRQGTDTQYF
TRBJ1-6	TRBV7-3	-	few	TGTGCCAGCAGCAGGGACACGGTGAGGTCACCCCTCCACTTT	CASSRDTVRSPLHF
TRBJ1-1	TRBV29-1	TRBD1	once	TGCAGCGTTGGACTTCAGGGGGAGGTTGAAGCTTTCTTT	CSVGLQGEVEAFF
TRBJ2-2	TRBV11-3	TRBD1	-	TGTGCCAGCAGCCAGGGGGACGACGGGGAGCTGTTTTTT	CASSQGDDGELFF